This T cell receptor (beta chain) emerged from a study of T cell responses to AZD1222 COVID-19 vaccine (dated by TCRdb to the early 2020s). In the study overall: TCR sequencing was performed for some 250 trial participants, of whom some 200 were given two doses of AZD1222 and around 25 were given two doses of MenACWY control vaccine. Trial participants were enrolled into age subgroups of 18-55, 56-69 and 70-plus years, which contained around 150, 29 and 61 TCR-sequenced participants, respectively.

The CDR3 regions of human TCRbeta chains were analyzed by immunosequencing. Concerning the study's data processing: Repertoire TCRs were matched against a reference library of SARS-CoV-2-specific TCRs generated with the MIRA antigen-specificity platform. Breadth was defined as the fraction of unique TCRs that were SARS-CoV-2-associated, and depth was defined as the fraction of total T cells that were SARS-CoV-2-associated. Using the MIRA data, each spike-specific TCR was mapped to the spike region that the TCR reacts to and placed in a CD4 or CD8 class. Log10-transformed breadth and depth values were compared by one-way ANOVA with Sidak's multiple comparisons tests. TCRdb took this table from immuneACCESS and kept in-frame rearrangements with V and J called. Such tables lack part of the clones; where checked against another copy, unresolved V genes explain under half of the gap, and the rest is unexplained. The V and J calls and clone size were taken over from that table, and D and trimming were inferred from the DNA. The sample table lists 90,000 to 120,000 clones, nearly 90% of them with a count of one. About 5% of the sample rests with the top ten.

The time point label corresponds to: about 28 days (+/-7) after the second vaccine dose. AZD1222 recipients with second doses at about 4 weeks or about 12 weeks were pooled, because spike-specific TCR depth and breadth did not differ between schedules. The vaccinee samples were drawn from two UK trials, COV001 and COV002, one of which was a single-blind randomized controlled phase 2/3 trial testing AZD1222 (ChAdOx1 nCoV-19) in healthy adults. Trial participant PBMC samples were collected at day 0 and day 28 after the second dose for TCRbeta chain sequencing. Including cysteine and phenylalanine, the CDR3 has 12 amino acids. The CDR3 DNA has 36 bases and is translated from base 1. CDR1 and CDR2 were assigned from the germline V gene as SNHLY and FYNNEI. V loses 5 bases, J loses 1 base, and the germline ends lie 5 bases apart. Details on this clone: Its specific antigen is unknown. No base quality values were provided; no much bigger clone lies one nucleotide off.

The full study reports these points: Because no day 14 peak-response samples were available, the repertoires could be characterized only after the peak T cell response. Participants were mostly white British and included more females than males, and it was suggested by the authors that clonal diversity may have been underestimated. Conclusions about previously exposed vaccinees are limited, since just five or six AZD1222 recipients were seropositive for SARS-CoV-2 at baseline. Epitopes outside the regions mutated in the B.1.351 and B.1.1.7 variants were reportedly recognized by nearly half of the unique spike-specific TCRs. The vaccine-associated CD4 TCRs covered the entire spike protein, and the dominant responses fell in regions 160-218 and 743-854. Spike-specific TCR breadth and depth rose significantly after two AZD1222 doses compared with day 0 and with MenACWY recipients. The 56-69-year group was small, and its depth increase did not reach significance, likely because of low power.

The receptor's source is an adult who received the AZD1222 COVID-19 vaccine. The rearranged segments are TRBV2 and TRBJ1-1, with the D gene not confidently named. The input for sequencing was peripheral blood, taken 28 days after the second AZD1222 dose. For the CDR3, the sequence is CASSLGNTEAFF. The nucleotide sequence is TGTGCCAGCAGTCTGGGGAACACTGAAGCTTTCTTT. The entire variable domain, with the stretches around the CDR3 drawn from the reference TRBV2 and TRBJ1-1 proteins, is EPEVTQTPSHQVTQMGQEVILRCVPISNHLYFYWYRQILGQKVEFLVSFYNNEISEKSEIFDDQFSVERPDGSNFTLKIRSTKLEDSAMYFCASSLGNTEAFFGQGTRLTVV.